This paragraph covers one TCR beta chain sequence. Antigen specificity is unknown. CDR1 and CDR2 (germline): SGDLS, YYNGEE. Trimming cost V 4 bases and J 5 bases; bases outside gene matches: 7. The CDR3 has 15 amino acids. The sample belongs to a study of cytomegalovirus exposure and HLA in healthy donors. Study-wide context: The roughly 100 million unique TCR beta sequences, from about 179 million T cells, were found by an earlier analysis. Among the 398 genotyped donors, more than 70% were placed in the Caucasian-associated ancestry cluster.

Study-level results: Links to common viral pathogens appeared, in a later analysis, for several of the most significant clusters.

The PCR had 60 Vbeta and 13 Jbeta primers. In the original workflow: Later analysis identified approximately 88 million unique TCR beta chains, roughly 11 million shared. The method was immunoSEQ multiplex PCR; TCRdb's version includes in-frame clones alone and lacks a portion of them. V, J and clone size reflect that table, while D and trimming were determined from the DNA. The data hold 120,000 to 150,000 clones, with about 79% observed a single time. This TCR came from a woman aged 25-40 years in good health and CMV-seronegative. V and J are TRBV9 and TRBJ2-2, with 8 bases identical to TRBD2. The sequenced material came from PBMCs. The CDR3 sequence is CASSTRGGETGELFF. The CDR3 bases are TGTGCCAGCAGCACTCGGGGGGGAGAGACCGGGGAGCTGTTTTTT.